This T cell receptor (beta chain) was captured in a study of cytomegalovirus exposure and HLA in healthy donors. Whole-study findings and limits: The study labeled roughly 160 TCR beta chains cytomegalovirus-associated. TCR association rates varied by HLA locus in a later analysis, with DRB1 highest and HLA-C lowest.

CDR3 length equals 13 residues. V lost 5 bases to trimming and J lost 8 bases; unmatched junction nucleotides: 5. Germline V gene sequence: CDR1 SGHTA, CDR2 FQGTGA. Primers: 60 Vbeta forward and 13 Jbeta reverse. Some clones are missing from TCRdb's copy, which holds only in-frame ones; the method was immunoSEQ multiplex PCR. The profile shows 90,000 to 150,000 clones, approximately 15% of them singletons. Concerning this clone itself: Antigen unknown.

The genes are TRBV7-3 and TRBJ1-5; 8 bases are shared with TRBD1. The sequencing sample was made of PBMCs. This clonotype was sampled from a woman younger than 35 in good health and CMV-seronegative. In DNA, the CDR3 is TGTGCCAGCAGCAAACGGACAGGGAAGCCCCAGCATTTT. Its protein product is CASSKRTGKPQHF.